The T cell receptor (beta chain) under discussion was sequenced for a study of response to subunit inactivated influenza vaccine. Findings and caveats of the study: Only a handful of new T cells, the authors suggested, are recruited with each seasonal influenza vaccination.

Germline V CDR1 and CDR2: DFQATT, SNEGSKA (reference sequence). The CDR3 is made up of 13 amino acids. V lost 6 bases, J lost 0 bases, and 9 bases lay in between. TCRdb reprocessed the RT-PCR reads with MiXCR, giving one entry per CDR3 protein. The repertoire includes hundreds of thousands of distinct CDR3 sequences, 14% of them detected once, and approximately 7.6% sits in the top ten. In this sample, this clonotype turned up a few times. Its matching antigen is unknown. The TCR comes from a man over 45 who received an inactivated influenza vaccine. Sequenced here: PBMCs from blood, sampled approximately 15 days before vaccination. The chain links TRBV20-1 to TRBJ1-5, with D unclear. The CDR3 protein is CSARVYSNQPQHF. DNA for the CDR3: TGCAGTGCCCGAGTCTATAGCAATCAGCCCCAGCATTTT.